The subject of this entry is one T cell receptor (beta chain). The antigen remains unidentified. The CDR3 runs to 16 residues. The germline V gene encodes CDR1 MGHRA and CDR2 YSYEKL. V shed 1 base and J shed 4 bases, with 11 bases lying between them. Profiled with immunoSEQ multiplex PCR; TCRdb holds only in-frame clones, not every one. The sample shows around 380,000 clones, 70% to 90% of them seen only once. Treatment of the sample: 19 received Ad26.COV2.S at low or high dose, single or two shots; several received placebo; per-sample allocation not given. Vaccine and placebo recipients were sampled on day 63 after the first injection. Built on an Ad26 vector, the vaccine expressed Wuhan-strain SARS-CoV-2 spike. This record belongs to a study of Ad26.COV2.S vaccination and SARS-CoV-2 variants. Across the whole study: Intramuscular Ad26.COV2.S at 5x10^10 or 1x10^11 viral particles. Broader study findings: Recipients of either vaccine or placebo displayed similar breadth of non-spike TCRs. Responses of T cells in total may have been underestimated by the TCR breadth and depth analyses.

The sequence derives from a person between 18 and 59 years old who received the Ad26.COV2.S COVID-19 vaccine or a placebo. This chain joins TRBV4-1 and TRBJ1-6; D gene ambiguous. Sequencing was performed on peripheral blood, taken in a trial of Ad26.COV2.S vaccine versus placebo. This chain's CDR3 is CASSQASHLYNSPLHF. The CDR3 coding sequence is TGCGCCAGCAGCCAAGCCTCACACCTGTATAATTCACCCCTCCACTTT.